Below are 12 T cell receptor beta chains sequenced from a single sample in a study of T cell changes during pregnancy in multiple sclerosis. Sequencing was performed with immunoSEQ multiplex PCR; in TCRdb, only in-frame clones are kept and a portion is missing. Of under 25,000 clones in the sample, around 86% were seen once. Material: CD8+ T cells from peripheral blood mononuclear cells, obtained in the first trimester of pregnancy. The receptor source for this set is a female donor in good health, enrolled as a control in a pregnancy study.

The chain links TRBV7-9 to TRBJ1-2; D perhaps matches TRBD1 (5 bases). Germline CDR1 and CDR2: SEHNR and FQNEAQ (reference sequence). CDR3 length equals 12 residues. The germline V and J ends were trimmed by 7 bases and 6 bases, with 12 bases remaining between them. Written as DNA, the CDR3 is TGTGCCAGCAATCACGGGGGAGATGGCTACACCTTC. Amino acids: CASNHGGDGYTF.

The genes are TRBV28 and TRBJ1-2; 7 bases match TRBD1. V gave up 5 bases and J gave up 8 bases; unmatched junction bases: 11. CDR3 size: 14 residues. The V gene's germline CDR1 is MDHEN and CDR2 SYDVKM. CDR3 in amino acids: CASSKSRGRRGYTF. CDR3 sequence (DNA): TGTGCCAGCAGTAAGAGCAGGGGGAGAAGGGGCTACACCTTC.

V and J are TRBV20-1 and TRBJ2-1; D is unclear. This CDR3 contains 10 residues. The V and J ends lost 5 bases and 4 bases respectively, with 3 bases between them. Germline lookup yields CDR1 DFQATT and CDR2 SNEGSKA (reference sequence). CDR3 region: CSAVYNEQFF. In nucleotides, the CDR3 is TGCAGTGCTGTATACAATGAGCAGTTCTTC.

CDR3 in amino acids: CATSRTRQVISYEQYF. The CDR3 coding sequence is TGTGCCACCAGCAGAACTCGACAGGTAATCTCCTACGAGCAGTACTTC. The chain combines TRBV15 with TRBJ2-7; a weak D match, TRBD1 (6 bases). In germline, CDR1 is LNHNV, CDR2 YYDKDF (reference sequence). The CDR3 totals 16 residues. V lost 2 bases, J lost 0 bases, and 14 bases lay in between.

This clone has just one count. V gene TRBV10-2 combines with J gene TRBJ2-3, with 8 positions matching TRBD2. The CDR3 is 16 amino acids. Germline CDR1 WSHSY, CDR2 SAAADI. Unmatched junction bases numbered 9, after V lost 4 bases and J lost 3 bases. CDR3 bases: TGCGCCAGCAGTGCGGGGGGGGCCTATGGGACAGATACGCAGTATTTT. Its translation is CASSAGGAYGTDTQYF.

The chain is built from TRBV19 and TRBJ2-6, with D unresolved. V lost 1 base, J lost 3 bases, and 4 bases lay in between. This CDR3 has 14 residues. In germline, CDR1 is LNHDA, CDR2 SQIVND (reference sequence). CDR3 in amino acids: CASSIGSGANVLTF. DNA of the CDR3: TGTGCCAGTAGTATAGGGAGTGGGGCCAACGTCCTGACTTTC.

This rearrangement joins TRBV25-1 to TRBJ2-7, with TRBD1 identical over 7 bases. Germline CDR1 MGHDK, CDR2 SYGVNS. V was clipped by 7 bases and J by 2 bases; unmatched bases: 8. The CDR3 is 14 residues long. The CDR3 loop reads CASISGQKTYEQYF. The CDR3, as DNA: TGTGCCAGCATTTCGGGACAGAAAACCTACGAGCAGTACTTC.

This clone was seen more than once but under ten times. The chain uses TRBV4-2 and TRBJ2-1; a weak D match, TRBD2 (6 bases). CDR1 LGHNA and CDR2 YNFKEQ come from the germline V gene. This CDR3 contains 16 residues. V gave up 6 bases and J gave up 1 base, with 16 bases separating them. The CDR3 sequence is CASSSSREESYNEQFF. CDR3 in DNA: TGTGCCAGCAGTTCCTCCAGGGAGGAGTCCTACAATGAGCAGTTCTTC.

CDR3 DNA: TGTGCCACCAGCAGAGGATCGGAGGGAGATCAGCCCCAGCATTTT. Translating gives CATSRGSEGDQPQHF. J is TRBJ1-5 and V is TRBV15; D unresolved. Germline-derived CDR1 and CDR2 are LNHNV and YYDKDF (reference sequence). The V end lost 1 base, the J end lost 5 bases, and 12 bases lay between the germline ends. CDR3 length equals 15 residues. Combining the CDR3 with reference TRBV15 and TRBJ1-5 gives the whole variable domain DAMVIQNPRYQVTQFGKPVTLSCSQTLNHNVMYWYQQKSSQAPKLLFHYYDKDFNNEADTPDNFQSRRPNTSFCFLDIRSPGLGDTAMYLCATSRGSEGDQPQHFGDGTRLSIL.

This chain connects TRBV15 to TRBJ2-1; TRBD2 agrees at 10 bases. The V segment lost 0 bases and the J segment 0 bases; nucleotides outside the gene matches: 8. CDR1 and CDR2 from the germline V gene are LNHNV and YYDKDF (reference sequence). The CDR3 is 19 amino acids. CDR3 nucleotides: TGTGCCACCAGCAGAGATCCACTAGCGGGGTCGAGCTCCTACAATGAGCAGTTCTTC. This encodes CATSRDPLAGSSSYNEQFF.

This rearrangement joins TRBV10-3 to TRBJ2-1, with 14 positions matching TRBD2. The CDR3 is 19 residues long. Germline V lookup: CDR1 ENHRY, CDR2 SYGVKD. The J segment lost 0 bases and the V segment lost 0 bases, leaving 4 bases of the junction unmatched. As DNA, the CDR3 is TGTGCCATCAGTGAGTCTGGACTAGCGGGGGGAAGCTCCTACAATGAGCAGTTCTTC. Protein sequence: CAISESGLAGGSSYNEQFF.

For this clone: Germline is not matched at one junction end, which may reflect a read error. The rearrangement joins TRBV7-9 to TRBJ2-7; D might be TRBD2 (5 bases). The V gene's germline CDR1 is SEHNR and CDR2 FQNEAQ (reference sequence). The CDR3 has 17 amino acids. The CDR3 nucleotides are TGTGCCAGCGGCTTAGGTCCAGACTCGGGAACCCCCTACGAGCAGTACTTC. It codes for CASGLGPDSGTPYEQYF.